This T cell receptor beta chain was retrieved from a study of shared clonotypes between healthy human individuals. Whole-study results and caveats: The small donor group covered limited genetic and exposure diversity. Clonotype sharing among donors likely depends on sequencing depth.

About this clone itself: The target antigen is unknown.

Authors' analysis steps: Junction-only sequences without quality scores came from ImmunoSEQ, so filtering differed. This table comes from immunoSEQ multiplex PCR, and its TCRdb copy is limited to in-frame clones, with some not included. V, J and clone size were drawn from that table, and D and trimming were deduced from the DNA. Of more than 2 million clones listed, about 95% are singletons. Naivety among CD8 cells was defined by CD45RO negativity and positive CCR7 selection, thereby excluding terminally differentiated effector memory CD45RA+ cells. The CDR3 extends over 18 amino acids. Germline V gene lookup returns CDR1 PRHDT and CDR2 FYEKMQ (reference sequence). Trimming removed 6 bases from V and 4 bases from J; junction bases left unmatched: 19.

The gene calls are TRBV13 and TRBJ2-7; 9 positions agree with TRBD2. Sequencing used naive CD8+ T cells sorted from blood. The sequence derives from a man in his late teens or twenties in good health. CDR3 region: CASSETRREGLFGYEQYF. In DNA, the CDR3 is TGTGCCAGCAGTGAGACTCGGCGGGAGGGCCTTTTCGGGTACGAGCAGTACTTC.